Below are 10 T cell receptor beta chains sequenced from a single sample in a study of cytomegalovirus exposure and HLA in healthy donors. PCR used 60 Vbeta primers and 13 Jbeta primers. Data came from immunoSEQ multiplex PCR; TCRdb stores just in-frame clones and leaves some out. Of 130,000 to 150,000 clones listed, over 60% are singletons. The sample was PBMCs. The receptors shown here come from a male donor in good health and CMV-seropositive.

This chain uses TRBV4-1 with TRBJ2-5; D may be TRBD2 (6 bases). Germline V gene data show CDR1 as MGHRA and CDR2 as YSYEKL. V was pared by 1 base and J by 5 bases, with 11 bases between. The CDR3 is 14 residues long. CDR3 nucleotide sequence: TGCGCCAGCAGCCAAGGCTTTGGAGGGGAGACCCAGTACTTC. Translated: CASSQGFGGETQYF.

CDR3 amino acids: CASSSLGGGETQYF. The DNA of the CDR3 is TGTGCCAGCAGCTCCCTGGGCGGGGGGGAGACCCAGTACTTC. The chain links TRBV5-6 to TRBJ2-5; 8 bases align to TRBD2. Germline CDR1 is SGHDT and CDR2 is YYEEEE. J gave up 5 bases and V 3 bases, and 6 bases lay outside the gene matches. The CDR3 sequence is 14 residues long.

The chain carries TRBV4-1 and TRBJ1-5, with 7 nucleotides matching TRBD1. This CDR3 comprises 15 residues. Germline trimming cut 4 bases from V and 4 bases from J; bases unmatched to any gene: 7. From germline, CDR1 is MGHRA and CDR2 YSYEKL. CDR3 bases: TGCGCCAGCAGCCCTGGGGGACAGTTTAATCAGCCCCAGCATTTT. It is translated as CASSPGGQFNQPQHF.

This chain joins TRBV5-4 and TRBJ1-3; D may be TRBD1 (5 bases). From germline, CDR1 is SGHNT and CDR2 YYREEE (reference sequence). Trimming removed 1 base from V and 2 bases from J, with 13 bases in between. The CDR3 consists of 16 residues. The DNA of the CDR3 is TGTGCCAGCAGCTTGTGGGAGGGGAGCGCTGGAAACACCATATATTTT. This codes for CASSLWEGSAGNTIYF.

The V gene is TRBV10-1, the J gene TRBJ1-1; TRBD1 is a possible D gene (5 bases). Deletions cut 3 bases from V and 6 bases from J, with 14 bases between. Germline V gene data show CDR1 as WNHNN and CDR2 as SYGVQD (reference sequence). The CDR3 sequence is 14 residues long. CDR3 protein: CASSDSLGVPEAFF. CDR3 DNA sequence: TGCGCCAGCAGTGATTCATTAGGGGTCCCTGAAGCTTTCTTT.

The chain joins TRBV9 to TRBJ1-2, with a tentative D call TRBD1 (6 bases). The CDR3 totals 18 residues. The V and J ends lost 3 bases and 5 bases respectively, with 26 bases between them. In germline, CDR1 is SGDLS, CDR2 YYNGEE. As DNA, the CDR3 is TGTGCCAGCAGCGCCCCGAAAGCGACCCCCACAGGGCGGTATGGCTACACCTTC. This codes for CASSAPKATPTGRYGYTF.

The CDR3 loop reads CASSHDRDEKLFF. The CDR3 coding sequence is TGTGCCAGCAGCCATGACAGGGATGAAAAACTGTTTTTT. The gene calls are TRBV5-6 and TRBJ1-4; the match to TRBD1 covers 7 bases. Unmatched junction bases numbered 3, after V lost 4 bases and J lost 6 bases. The CDR3 totals 13 residues. Germline V gives CDR1 SGHDT, CDR2 YYEEEE. Based on the CDR3 plus reference TRBV5-6 and TRBJ1-4, the full variable domain is DAGVTQSPTHLIKTRGQQVTLRCSPKSGHDTVSWYQQALGQGPQFIFQYYEEEERQRGNFPDRFSGHQFPNYSSELNVNALLLGDSALYLCASSHDRDEKLFFGSGTQLSVL.

The rearrangement links TRBV28 to TRBJ2-1, with 8 bases aligning to TRBD2. CDR1 MDHEN and CDR2 SYDVKM come from the germline V gene. With V trimmed by 5 bases and J by 4 bases, 4 bases remained unmatched. The length of the CDR3 is 14 residues. CDR3 DNA: TGTGCCAGCAGTGCGGCGGGAGGTTACAATGAGCAGTTCTTC. Translating gives CASSAAGGYNEQFF.

The chain couples TRBV27 to TRBJ2-7, with 12 bases identical to TRBD1. The germline gives CDR1 MNHEY, CDR2 SMNVEV (reference sequence). V lost 6 bases and J lost 7; bases outside the gene matches: 22. The CDR3 sequence is 19 residues long. For the CDR3, the DNA is TGTGCCAGCAGCTGGGGGGGGGACAGGGGGCTATCTACGGTGTGGGAGCAGTACTTC. Translating gives CASSWGGDRGLSTVWEQYF.

The CDR3, as DNA: TGTGCCAGCAGCCTACAGGGGGCCGGACTGACTGAAGCTTTCTTT. Its protein is CASSLQGAGLTEAFF. V is TRBV7-9 and J is TRBJ1-1, with 9 bases that match TRBD1. V lost 5 bases to trimming and J lost 5 bases; unmatched junction nucleotides: 9. CDR3 size: 15 residues. Germline V lookup: CDR1 SEHNR, CDR2 FQNEAQ (reference sequence).